The rows below give T cell receptor beta chains drawn from one sample of a study of technical replicates of blood from a few donors. Generated by immunoSEQ multiplex PCR, the TCRdb table keeps only in-frame clones and is missing some. There are approximately 68,000 clones in the sample; approximately 97% occur only once, and about 0.3% lies in the top ten. Sequenced sample: T cells isolated from PBMCs. The source of these receptors is a human donor in good health. Each CDR3 is given with its conserved first and last residue. The D gene is left open where the match is weak. A clone size is listed for some rows: how often the clone was seen (once, few, many), or a class if it is expanded.

V gene: TRBV6-4; J gene: TRBJ2-2; D gene: -; clone size: -; CDR3 DNA: TGTGCCAGCAGTGACTCTAGCACCGGGGAGCTGTTTTTT; CDR3 protein: CASSDSSTGELFF
V gene: TRBV5-4; J gene: TRBJ2-4; D gene: -; clone size: -; CDR3 DNA: TGTGCCAGCACTGGACTCGGTAACATTCAGTACTTC; CDR3 protein: CASTGLGNIQYF
V gene: TRBV19; J gene: TRBJ1-3; D gene: TRBD1; clone size: few; CDR3 DNA: TGTGCCAGTTCCGGGACAGGATTAAACACCATATATTTT; CDR3 protein: CASSGTGLNTIYF
V gene: TRBV5-1; J gene: TRBJ2-1; D gene: TRBD2; clone size: -; CDR3 DNA: TGCGCCAGCAGTCGGACTAGCGGGAGCTCCTACAATGAGCAGTTCTTC; CDR3 protein: CASSRTSGSSYNEQFF
V gene: TRBV28; J gene: TRBJ2-3; D gene: TRBD1; clone size: -; CDR3 DNA: TGTGCCAGCAGTAGGGGGCTTTTCACAGATACGCAGTATTTT; CDR3 protein: CASSRGLFTDTQYF
V gene: TRBV5-6; J gene: TRBJ2-5; D gene: TRBD2; clone size: once; CDR3 DNA: TGTGCCAGCAGCTCCCTGGGAGGGTCTAAAGAGACCCAGTACTTC; CDR3 protein: CASSSLGGSKETQYF
V gene: TRBV7-9; J gene: TRBJ1-2; D gene: TRBD1; clone size: few; CDR3 DNA: TGTGCCAGCAGCCCGGGGACAGCAAATGGCTACACCTTC; CDR3 protein: CASSPGTANGYTF
V gene: TRBV5-6; J gene: TRBJ1-5; D gene: -; clone size: -; CDR3 DNA: TGTGCCAGCACCATGGGCCAATATAGCAATCAGCCCCAGCATTTT; CDR3 protein: CASTMGQYSNQPQHF
V gene: TRBV30; J gene: TRBJ1-5; D gene: -; clone size: -; CDR3 DNA: TGTGCCTGGAGTAGCCAAGGGGTTAATCAGCCCCAGCATTTT; CDR3 protein: CAWSSQGVNQPQHF
V gene: TRBV10-3; J gene: TRBJ1-5; D gene: TRBD1; clone size: -; CDR3 DNA: TGTGCCATCAGTGAGTCGTGGGACAGGGGGCCGCCCCAGCATTTT; CDR3 protein: CAISESWDRGPPQHF
V gene: TRBV27; J gene: TRBJ2-6; D gene: -; clone size: -; CDR3 DNA: TGTGCCAGCAGCTTTCAGGGACTTCGATCACTCCTTCTCTCTGGGGCCAACGTCCTGACTTTC; CDR3 protein: CASSFQGLRSLLLSGANVLTF